This T cell receptor beta chain was retrieved from a study of blood T cells in healthy people across ages. Primers used in a second PCR of roughly 7 to 12 cycles were a sample-barcoded 5' primer and a J-beta primer mix. MiXCR, applied by TCRdb to the 5' RACE reads, yields one record per CDR3 protein. The sample yields over 750,000 distinct CDR3 sequences, 25% seen once. Of note for this clonotype: The antigen is not known.

The study's findings and limits: Donors of long life had a larger count of naive CD4+ cells and greater diversity than aged donors.

Trimming shortened V by 7 bases and J by 1 base, and 11 bases separated the two germline ends. The CDR3 is 14 residues long. Germline loops: CDR1 SGHAT, CDR2 FQNNGV. These same records also appear under a second study, on T cells of mothers and their children. This second study notes: Related and unrelated pairs show TCR recombination output that thymic selection shapes similarly.

The material sequenced was blood. The receptor comes from a boy between 10 and 17 years old in good health. This chain links TRBV11-2 with TRBJ2-1, with D perhaps matching TRBD2 (5 bases). The DNA of the CDR3 is TGTGCCAGCAATAGCGTAAATTCCTACAATGAGCAGTTCTTC. Its translation is CASNSVNSYNEQFF.